This is a list of T cell receptor beta chains from one sample in a study of OX40 agonist ivuxolimab in advanced cancers. Data came from immunoSEQ multiplex PCR; TCRdb stores just in-frame clones and leaves some out. In the table there are 21,000 or so clones, around 84% of which are singletons. The material was CD4+ or CD8+ T cells sorted from blood, obtained in a trial of the OX40 agonist ivuxolimab. Receptors were obtained from an adult with an advanced solid tumor such as melanoma, head and neck, liver or kidney cancer. Both conserved end residues are part of each CDR3. Fields, in order: D gene, V gene, clone size, J gene, CDR3 DNA, CDR3 protein. The D gene is left open where the match is weak. Clone size is shown for a subset of rows, as once, few, many or a class of expanded clone.

d_gene: .; v_gene: TRBV5-6; abundance: .; j_gene: TRBJ1-1; CDR3nt: TGTGCCAGCAGCTTACCAGGGGTAGGCGCTGAAGCTTTCTTT; CDR3aa: CASSLPGVGAEAFF
d_gene: TRBD1; v_gene: TRBV6-5; abundance: .; j_gene: TRBJ2-3; CDR3nt: TGTGCCAGCAAACCCGGTGGACAGGGATCAGATACGCAGTATTTT; CDR3aa: CASKPGGQGSDTQYF
d_gene: .; v_gene: TRBV4-3; abundance: .; j_gene: TRBJ2-6; CDR3nt: TGCGCCAGCAGCCAAGATGTTTATGACGGGAGACCCGCCGTCCTGACTTTC; CDR3aa: CASSQDVYDGRPAVLTF
d_gene: TRBD2; v_gene: TRBV4-2; abundance: .; j_gene: TRBJ2-1; CDR3nt: TGTGCCAGCAGCCAAGATGGGACTAGCGGGAGGGATGAGCAGTTCTTC; CDR3aa: CASSQDGTSGRDEQFF
d_gene: TRBD2; v_gene: TRBV4-2; abundance: .; j_gene: TRBJ2-7; CDR3nt: TGTGCCAGCAGCGAAAGCGGGGGAGGCTACGAGCAGTACTTC; CDR3aa: CASSESGGGYEQYF
d_gene: .; v_gene: TRBV6-1; abundance: medium-sized; j_gene: TRBJ2-2; CDR3nt: TGTGCCAGCAGTGACGGGGACATGGTGACCGGGGAGCTGTTTTTT; CDR3aa: CASSDGDMVTGELFF
d_gene: .; v_gene: TRBV6-1; abundance: .; j_gene: TRBJ1-2; CDR3nt: TGTGCCAGCAGAGTAGGGGCTAACTATGGCTACACCTTC; CDR3aa: CASRVGANYGYTF
d_gene: .; v_gene: TRBV6-5; abundance: .; j_gene: TRBJ1-2; CDR3nt: TGTGCCAGCACCAGAAAGGGAACCGGTGGCTACACCTTC; CDR3aa: CASTRKGTGGYTF
d_gene: .; v_gene: TRBV6-4; abundance: .; j_gene: TRBJ1-5; CDR3nt: TGTGCCAGCAGTGAGGACAGCTCCAATCAGCCCCAGCATTTT; CDR3aa: CASSEDSSNQPQHF
d_gene: TRBD1; v_gene: TRBV30; abundance: .; j_gene: TRBJ1-2; CDR3nt: TGTGCCTGGAGTCCCCGCAGGGGGGCTTTTGGCTACACCTTC; CDR3aa: CAWSPRRGAFGYTF
d_gene: .; v_gene: TRBV21-1; abundance: .; j_gene: TRBJ2-7; CDR3nt: TGTGCCAGCCACTATTCCCACGGCCCCCCACCGGACCTAAAATTCCCCTTC; CDR3aa: CASHYSHGPPPDLKFPF
d_gene: .; v_gene: TRBV30; abundance: .; j_gene: TRBJ2-6; CDR3nt: TGTGCCTGGAGTAACTCTGGGGCCAACGTCCTGACTTTC; CDR3aa: CAWSNSGANVLTF
d_gene: TRBD1; v_gene: TRBV5-6; abundance: .; j_gene: TRBJ1-2; CDR3nt: TGTGCCAGCAGCTTCGGACAGGCTAGCTATGGCTACACCTTC; CDR3aa: CASSFGQASYGYTF
d_gene: TRBD2; v_gene: TRBV4-3; abundance: .; j_gene: TRBJ2-5; CDR3nt: TGCGCCAGCAGCCAAGAAAAAAAAGGGACTAGCGGGTACCAAGAGACCCAGTACTTC; CDR3aa: CASSQEKKGTSGYQETQYF
d_gene: TRBD2; v_gene: TRBV7-9; abundance: few; j_gene: TRBJ2-7; CDR3nt: TGTGCCAGCAGCCAAAAGTTCAGCGGGGAGGGTTACGAGCAGTACTTC; CDR3aa: CASSQKFSGEGYEQYF
d_gene: .; v_gene: TRBV13; abundance: .; j_gene: TRBJ1-3; CDR3nt: TGTGCCAGCAGCGTATCGTGGGGAAGGGTGAGAGACACCATATATTTT; CDR3aa: CASSVSWGRVRDTIYF
d_gene: TRBD1; v_gene: TRBV6-5; abundance: .; j_gene: TRBJ1-2; CDR3nt: TGTGCCAGCAGTTACTCGAGGCAGGGGGACCACTATGGCTACACCTTC; CDR3aa: CASSYSRQGDHYGYTF
d_gene: TRBD1; v_gene: TRBV7-6; abundance: .; j_gene: TRBJ2-3; CDR3nt: TGTGCCAGCAGCTATTACAGGGGAAGGGATACGCAGTATTTT; CDR3aa: CASSYYRGRDTQYF
d_gene: TRBD1; v_gene: TRBV19; abundance: .; j_gene: TRBJ2-3; CDR3nt: TGTGCCAGTAGCGACAGGGGGACAGATACGCAGTATTTT; CDR3aa: CASSDRGTDTQYF
d_gene: TRBD1; v_gene: TRBV19; abundance: .; j_gene: TRBJ2-7; CDR3nt: TGTGCCAGTAGACGACAGGGATCCGAGCAGTACTTC; CDR3aa: CASRRQGSEQYF
d_gene: .; v_gene: TRBV6-6; abundance: .; j_gene: TRBJ2-5; CDR3nt: TGTGCCAGCAGACCTGGACGGCAGTACCAAGAGACCCAGTACTTC; CDR3aa: CASRPGRQYQETQYF
d_gene: TRBD1; v_gene: TRBV23-1; abundance: once; j_gene: TRBJ2-1; CDR3nt: TGCGCCAGCCCGGGACAGGGTAGAGGTGAGCAGTTCTTC; CDR3aa: CASPGQGRGEQFF